This entry lists 12 T cell receptor beta chains sequenced from one sample in a study of beta chain features in type 1 diabetes. The study reverse transcribed the entire isolated RNA, so it sequenced expressed TCRB transcripts. The method was immunoSEQ multiplex PCR; TCRdb's version includes in-frame clones alone and lacks a portion of them. The sample gives over 120,000 clones, about 8.7% of which show up once; around 0.68% is in the top ten. The sequenced sample was central memory CD4+ T cells from blood. The receptor source for this set is a man aged 18 to 30 in good health.

This clone turned up a few times. The rearrangement uses TRBV5-1 and TRBJ2-1, with 11 nucleotides matching TRBD2. Germline trimming cut 4 bases from V and 0 bases from J; bases unmatched to any gene: 12. The CDR3 has 19 amino acids. Germline V gene sequence: CDR1 SGHRS, CDR2 YFSETQ. The CDR3 sequence is CASSRLASGGISSYNEQFF. The CDR3 DNA is TGCGCCAGCAGCCGCCTGGCTAGCGGGGGGATTAGCTCCTACAATGAGCAGTTCTTC.

Concerning this clone: This could be a read error, since a much larger clone is one nucleotide away. V is TRBV2 and J is TRBJ2-3; possible D gene TRBD2, 6 bases. The ends were cut back, 6 bases at V and 1 base at J, with 8 bases in the middle. The CDR3 loop spans 13 amino acids. Germline CDR1 and CDR2: SNHLY and FYNNEI. CDR3 in amino acids: CASSPGGTDTQYF. In DNA form, the CDR3 reads TGTGCCAGCAGCCCGGGGGGCACAGATACGCAGTATTTT. Full variable domain (outside the CDR3, taken from reference TRBV2 and TRBJ2-3): EPEVTQTPSHQVTQMGQEVILRCVPISNHLYFYWYRQILGQKVEFLVSFYNNEISEKSEIFDDQFSVERPDGSNFTLKIRSTKLEDSAMYFCASSPGGTDTQYFGPGTRLTVL.

This clone was counted only a few times. The chain is built from TRBV28 and TRBJ2-5; 7 nucleotides line up with TRBD2. V trimming: 8 bases; J trimming: 0 bases; junction bases outside the gene matches: 3. CDR3 length equals 13 residues. CDR1 is MDHEN and CDR2 is SYDVKM in the germline V gene. The CDR3 spells CASGAGNQETQYF. In DNA form, the CDR3 reads TGTGCCAGCGGAGCGGGGAACCAAGAGACCCAGTACTTC.

This clone appeared a few times. This chain links TRBV5-4 with TRBJ2-5; D possibly corresponds to TRBD1 (7 bases). This CDR3 has 18 amino acids. Deletions cut 6 bases from V and 2 bases from J, with 26 bases between. The V gene's germline CDR1 is SGHNT and CDR2 YYREEE (reference sequence). CDR3 region: CASTTRWGGQDLQETQYF. CDR3 DNA: TGTGCCAGCACGACAAGGTGGGGAGGACAGGACTTACAAGAGACCCAGTACTTC.

Only a few counts were recorded for this clone. The V gene is TRBV9, the J gene TRBJ1-1, with TRBD1 identical over 9 bases. Germline CDR1 is SGDLS and CDR2 is YYNGEE. The ends lost 4 bases at V and 3 bases at J; junction bases unmatched: 4. The CDR3 has 14 residues. The CDR3 protein is CASSPQGADTEAFF. The CDR3 coding sequence is TGTGCCAGCAGCCCACAGGGGGCGGACACTGAAGCTTTCTTT.

Only a few counts were recorded for this clone. At the DNA level, this CDR3 is encoded by other sequences in the same sample as well. The rearrangement uses TRBV7-9 and TRBJ1-2, with D tentatively TRBD1 (6 bases). The CDR3 covers 13 residues. In germline, CDR1 is SEHNR, CDR2 FQNEAQ (reference sequence). Trimming stripped 5 bases from V and 5 bases from J, with 12 bases between. CDR3 sequence (DNA): TGTGCCAGCAGCCCCGGACAGCGATATGGCTACACCTTC. Translating gives CASSPGQRYGYTF.

The J gene is TRBJ2-3, the V gene TRBV5-1, with D possibly being TRBD1 (6 bases). Trimming stripped 2 bases from V and 2 bases from J, with 12 bases between. Germline V gives CDR1 SGHRS, CDR2 YFSETQ. This CDR3 has 15 amino acids. CDR3 DNA: TGCGCCAGCAGCTTACCGGGACATAACACAGATACGCAGTATTTT. As protein: CASSLPGHNTDTQYF.

This chain uses TRBV27 with TRBJ2-1; 7 nucleotides line up with TRBD1. J gave up 6 bases and V 9 bases, and 8 bases lay outside the gene matches. CDR1 is MNHEY and CDR2 is SMNVEV in the germline V gene (reference sequence). This CDR3 is 13 amino acids long. The CDR3 region is CASRRQGGNEQFF. CDR3 DNA: TGTGCCAGTAGACGACAGGGTGGCAATGAGCAGTTCTTC.

V gene TRBV7-9 combines with J gene TRBJ1-2; the D gene is possibly TRBD1 (5 bases). Looked up from germline, CDR1 is SEHNR and CDR2 is FQNEAQ (reference sequence). Trimming left V 6 bases short and J 0 bases short, with 20 bases between. The CDR3 consists of 17 residues. In DNA, the CDR3 is TGTGCCAGCAGTCGTACCCGGAGCGGGGCTGCTAACTATGGCTACACCTTC. Protein product: CASSRTRSGAANYGYTF.

The chain uses TRBV7-9 and TRBJ2-5; D perhaps matches TRBD2 (5 bases). The CDR3 spans 14 residues. Per germline, CDR1 SEHNR and CDR2 FQNEAQ (reference sequence). Trimming stripped 5 bases from V and 1 base from J, with 11 bases between. The CDR3 nucleotides read TGTGCCAGCAGCCAAGAGGGCAGCCAAGAGACCCAGTACTTC. It encodes CASSQEGSQETQYF.

V is TRBV4-3 and J is TRBJ1-5; 9 nucleotides agree with TRBD1. V shed 3 bases and J 2 bases; nucleotides not matched to a gene: 5. CDR1 is LGHNA and CDR2 is YSLEER in the germline V gene. This CDR3 has 16 residues. This CDR3 is CASSQTRDRGNQPQHF. The CDR3 DNA reads as TGCGCCAGCAGCCAGACCCGGGACAGGGGCAATCAGCCCCAGCATTTT.

The chain recombines TRBV2 with TRBJ1-4; D not certain. The germline V and J ends were trimmed by 6 bases and 8 bases, with 16 bases remaining between them. CDR3 length: 14 residues. Looked up from germline, CDR1 is SNHLY and CDR2 is FYNNEI. CDR3 sequence reads: CASRATNQAEKLFF. The CDR3 bases are TGTGCCAGCAGGGCGACTAACCAGGCCGAAAAACTGTTTTTT.